The following is a T cell receptor beta chain sequence with its context. What it binds is not known. Using immunoSEQ multiplex PCR, the repertoire was profiled, and TCRdb retains in-frame clones only, with some absent. The sample consists of tens of thousands of clones, roughly four fifths of them appearing once. This entry comes from a study of T cell responses to AZD1222 COVID-19 vaccine. Study outcomes and limitations: Elevations in Spike-specific TCR breadth and depth followed administration of two AZD1222 doses. CD4 TCRs covered the whole spike, strongest at regions 160-218 and 743-854. Unmutated variant regions are reportedly the target of nearly half of TCRs that are spike-specific.

Germline V lookup: CDR1 SQVTM, CDR2 ANQGSEA. Trimming removed 3 bases from V and 1 base from J, with 6 bases in between. The CDR3 loop spans 12 amino acids. Specimen: peripheral blood, collected on day 0 of AZD1222 vaccination. V is TRBV29-1 and J is TRBJ1-1; TRBD1 might be the D (5 bases). The TCR comes from an adult in good health. The DNA of the CDR3 is TGCAGCGTTGAGGGGGGGAACACTGAAGCTTTCTTT. This gives the protein CSVEGGNTEAFF.